This T cell receptor (beta chain) is drawn from a study of CD8+CD57+ T cells in acquired aplastic anemia. The sequenced patients had an expansion of CD8+CD57+ cells seen by flow cytometry. CDR1 is SGHVS and CDR2 is FQNEAQ in the germline V gene. Trimming took off 1 base at V and 4 bases at J, with 9 bases between the two ends. The CDR3 has 14 amino acids. Profiling of TCR beta VDJ combinations and CDR3 sequences used genomic DNA as template. MiXCR was run by TCRdb on the reads, yielding one entry per CDR3 protein. Among tens of thousands of distinct CDR3 sequences listed, roughly three quarters were seen once. This clonotype was seen at least ten times.

The sequence was obtained from a human donor with aplastic anemia. The sample consisted of sorted CD4+, CD8+, or CD8+CD57+ T cells (not recorded which) from PBMCs. The rearrangement links TRBV7-8 to TRBJ2-3; D not certain. The CDR3: CASSLDGRADTQYF. The CDR3 DNA follows: TGTGCCAGCAGCTTAGACGGTAGGGCAGATACGCAGTATTTT.